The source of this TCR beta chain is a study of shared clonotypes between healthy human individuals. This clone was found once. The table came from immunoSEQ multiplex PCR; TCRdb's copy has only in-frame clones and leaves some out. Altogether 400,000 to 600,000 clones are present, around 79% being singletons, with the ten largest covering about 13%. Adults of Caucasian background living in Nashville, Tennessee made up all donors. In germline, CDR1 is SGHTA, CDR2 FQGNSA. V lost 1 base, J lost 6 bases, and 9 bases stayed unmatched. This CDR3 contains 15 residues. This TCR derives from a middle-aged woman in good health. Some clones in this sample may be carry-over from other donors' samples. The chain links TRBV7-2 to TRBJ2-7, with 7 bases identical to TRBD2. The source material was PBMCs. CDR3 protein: CASSLDGGRAREQYF. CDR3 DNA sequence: TGTGCCAGCAGCTTAGATGGGGGGAGGGCGCGCGAGCAGTACTTC.